Presented here are 14 T cell receptor beta chains from one specimen sequenced in a study of T cells after yellow fever vaccination. TCRdb reprocessed the 5' RACE reads with MiXCR, giving one entry per CDR3 protein. The table includes 300,000 to 400,000 distinct CDR3 sequences, 8.7% detected once. The specimen was PBMCs, collected on the day of the first yellow fever vaccination. These receptors all stem from a man younger than 30 who received the YFV17D yellow fever vaccine.

This clonotype was seen repeatedly, ten times or more. This sequence joins TRBV6-4 and TRBJ1-1; tentatively, D is TRBD1 (6 bases). CDR3 length equals 13 residues. Trimming cost V 3 bases and J 4 bases, with 9 bases left between them. Germline values: CDR1 MRHNA, CDR2 SNTAGT. The CDR3 DNA sequence: TGTGCCAGCAGTGAACAGGGAGGCACTGAAGCTTTCTTT. Residues: CASSEQGGTEAFF.

This clonotype was detected a few times. The genes are TRBV20-1 and TRBJ2-5; D remains ambiguous. Germline CDR1 DFQATT, CDR2 SNEGSKA (reference sequence). CDR3 length: 11 amino acids. V shed 7 bases and J shed 5 bases, with 11 bases lying between them. The CDR3 DNA reads as TGCAGTGTCAGAATCTGGGAGACCCAGTACTTC. Amino acids: CSVRIWETQYF.

The chain uses TRBV20-1 and TRBJ2-1, with 7 bases lining up with TRBD1. With V trimmed by 5 bases and J by 7 bases, 5 bases remained unmatched. Germline values: CDR1 DFQATT, CDR2 SNEGSKA (reference sequence). This CDR3 has 12 residues. CDR3 DNA: TGCAGTGCTGCAATCAGGGGGAATGAGCAGTTCTTC. Translating it yields CSAAIRGNEQFF.

This clonotype was found a few times. The V and J genes are TRBV14 and TRBJ2-3, with 12 bases lining up with TRBD2. The CDR3 has 23 residues. CDR1 SGHDN and CDR2 FVKESK come from the germline V gene. Trimming at V came to 4 bases and at J to 3 bases, leaving 26 bases not matched to a gene. CDR3: CASSRRSPVSALFLAGGTDTQYF. CDR3 DNA: TGTGCCAGCAGCCGTCGGAGTCCGGTTTCGGCCCTTTTCCTAGCGGGGGGGACAGATACGCAGTATTTT.

This clonotype has just a few counts. The rearrangement joins TRBV2 to TRBJ1-2; D is possibly TRBD1 (6 bases). The CDR3 extends over 12 amino acids. Germline CDR1 and CDR2: SNHLY and FYNNEI. Between the trimmed V and J ends, which lost 8 bases and 3 bases, there was a span of 10 bases. The CDR3 nucleotides are TGTGCCAGCTTCAGGGGCGACTATGGCTACACCTTC. As protein: CASFRGDYGYTF.

This chain joins TRBV5-4 and TRBJ2-1; maybe TRBD1 (7 bases). The V gene lost 6 bases and the J gene lost 9 bases, with 16 bases spanning the gap. From germline, CDR1 is SGHNT and CDR2 YYREEE (reference sequence). The CDR3 length is 13 residues. The CDR3 loop reads CASTLQGEAEQFF. The CDR3 DNA reads as TGTGCCAGCACCCTGCAGGGGGAGGCTGAGCAGTTCTTC. The full variable domain, completed using reference TRBV5-4 and TRBJ2-1, is ETGVTQSPTHLIKTRGQQVTLRCSSQSGHNTVSWYQQALGQGPQFIFQYYREEENGRGNFPPRFSGLQFPNYSSELNVNALELDDSALYLCASTLQGEAEQFFGPGTRLTVL.

This clonotype showed up many times. The chain couples TRBV5-1 to TRBJ2-5; D is perhaps TRBD1 (6 bases). Germline loops: CDR1 SGHRS, CDR2 YFSETQ. The CDR3 sequence is 13 residues long. The V gene lost 7 bases and the J gene lost 7 bases, with 17 bases spanning the gap. The CDR3 region has the DNA TGCGCCAGCGGACAGAACTTTGTGCGGACCCAGTACTTC. Its translation: CASGQNFVRTQYF. The entire variable domain, with the rest obtained from reference TRBV5-1 and TRBJ2-5, is as follows: KAGVTQTPRYLIKTRGQQVTLSCSPISGHRSVSWYQQTPGQGLQFLFEYFSETQRNKGNFPGRFSGRQFSNSRSEMNVSTLELGDSALYLCASGQNFVRTQYFGPGTRLLVL.

The rearrangement joins TRBV12-3 or TRBV12-4 to TRBJ1-4; perhaps TRBD1 as D (6 bases). The CDR3 totals 14 residues. V gave up 1 base and J gave up 8 bases, with 11 bases separating them. The DNA for the CDR3 is TGTGCCAGCAGTTTAGAGGGACAATGGGAAAAACTGTTTTTT. This gives the protein CASSLEGQWEKLFF.

The rearrangement links TRBV6-1 to TRBJ2-1; D is perhaps TRBD1 or TRBD2 (6 bases each). Germline V lookup: CDR1 MNHNS, CDR2 SASEGT. This CDR3 comprises 15 residues. The germline V and J ends were trimmed by 4 bases and 0 bases, with 10 bases remaining between them. The CDR3: CASSGRGSSYNEQFF. The CDR3 DNA reads as TGTGCCAGCAGTGGGAGGGGGAGCTCCTACAATGAGCAGTTCTTC.

The V gene is TRBV4-3, the J gene TRBJ2-6; D uncertain. Germline V CDR1 and CDR2: LGHNA, YSLEER. The CDR3 is made up of 15 amino acids. V was shortened by 4 bases and J by 0 bases, with 7 bases between the two germline ends. CDR3 sequence: CASSRDASGANVLTF. The DNA of the CDR3 is TGCGCCAGCAGCCGTGACGCCTCTGGGGCCAACGTCCTGACTTTC.

This clonotype was observed a few times. The chain is built from TRBV28 and TRBJ2-7; D possibly corresponds to TRBD1 (6 bases). V dropped 5 bases and J dropped 3 bases, with 17 bases sitting between them. The CDR3 has 15 residues. Per the germline V gene, CDR1 is MDHEN and CDR2 is SYDVKM. CDR3 coding DNA: TGTGCCAGCAGTCAACCAGATACAGGGTTCTACGAGCAGTACTTC. Residues: CASSQPDTGFYEQYF.

The chain uses TRBV2 and TRBJ2-5; the D is unclear. Germline CDR1 SNHLY, CDR2 FYNNEI. CDR3 length: 13 residues. V gave up 4 bases and J gave up 1 base, with 7 bases separating them. CDR3 sequence reads: CASSARAQETQYF. CDR3 nucleotide sequence: TGTGCCAGCAGTGCCCGGGCCCAAGAGACCCAGTACTTC.

On this clonotype: One junction end does not reproduce the germline sequence, and a read error may be involved. J is TRBJ1-2 and V is TRBV11-2, with 9 bases identical to TRBD1. This CDR3 is built from 20 residues. Germline V gene lookup returns CDR1 SGHAT and CDR2 FQNNGV. This CDR3 is CASSFPGQGRQGKKDYGYTF. Here the CDR3 DNA reads TGTGCCAGCAGCTTCCCGGGACAGGGTAGACAGGGGAAGAAGGACTATGGATACACCTTC.

The J gene is TRBJ2-3, the V gene TRBV28; D remains unclear. The CDR3 length is 15 residues. The V end was cut by 3 bases, the J end by 2 bases, with 12 bases between. Germline V lookup: CDR1 MDHEN, CDR2 SYDVKM. CDR3 coding DNA: TGTGCCAGCAGTTTTAGCCGATCCTACACAGATACGCAGTATTTT. This translates into CASSFSRSYTDTQYF.